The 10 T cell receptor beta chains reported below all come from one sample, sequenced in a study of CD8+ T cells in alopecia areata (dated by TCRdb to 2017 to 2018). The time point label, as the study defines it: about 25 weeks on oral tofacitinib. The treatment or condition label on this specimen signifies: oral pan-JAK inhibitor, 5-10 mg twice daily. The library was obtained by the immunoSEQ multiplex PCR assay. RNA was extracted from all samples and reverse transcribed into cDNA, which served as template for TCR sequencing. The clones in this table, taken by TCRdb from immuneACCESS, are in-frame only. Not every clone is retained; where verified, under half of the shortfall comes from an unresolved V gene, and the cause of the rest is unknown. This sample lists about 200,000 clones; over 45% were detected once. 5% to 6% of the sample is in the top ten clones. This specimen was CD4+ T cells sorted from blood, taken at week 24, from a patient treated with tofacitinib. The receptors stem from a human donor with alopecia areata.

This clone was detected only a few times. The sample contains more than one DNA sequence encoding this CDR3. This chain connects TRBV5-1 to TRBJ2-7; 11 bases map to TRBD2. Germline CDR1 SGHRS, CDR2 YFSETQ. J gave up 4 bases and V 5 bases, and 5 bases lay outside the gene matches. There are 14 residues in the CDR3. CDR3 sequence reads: CASSLAGGIYEQYF. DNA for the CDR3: TGCGCCAGCAGTCTAGCGGGGGGAATATACGAGCAGTACTTC. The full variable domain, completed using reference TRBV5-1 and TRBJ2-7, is KAGVTQTPRYLIKTRGQQVTLSCSPISGHRSVSWYQQTPGQGLQFLFEYFSETQRNKGNFPGRFSGRQFSNSRSEMNVSTLELGDSALYLCASSLAGGIYEQYFGPGTRLTVT.

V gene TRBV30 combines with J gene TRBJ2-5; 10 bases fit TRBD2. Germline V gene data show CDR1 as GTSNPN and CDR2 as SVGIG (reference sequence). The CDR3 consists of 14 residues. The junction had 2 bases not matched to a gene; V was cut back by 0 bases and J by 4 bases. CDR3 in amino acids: CAWSVLAGAETQYF. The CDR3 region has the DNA TGTGCCTGGAGTGTTCTAGCGGGAGCAGAGACCCAGTACTTC.

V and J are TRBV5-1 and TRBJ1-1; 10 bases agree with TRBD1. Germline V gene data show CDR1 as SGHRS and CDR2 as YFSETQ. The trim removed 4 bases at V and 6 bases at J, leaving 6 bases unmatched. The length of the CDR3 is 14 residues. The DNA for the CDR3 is TGCGCCAGCAGCCGGACAGGGGGTATCTCTGAAGCTTTCTTT. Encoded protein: CASSRTGGISEAFF.

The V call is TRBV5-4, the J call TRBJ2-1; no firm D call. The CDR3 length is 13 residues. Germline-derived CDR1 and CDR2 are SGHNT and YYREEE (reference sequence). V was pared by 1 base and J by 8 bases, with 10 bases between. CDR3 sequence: CASSLPLSDEQFF. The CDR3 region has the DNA TGTGCCAGCAGCTTGCCCCTCTCTGATGAGCAGTTCTTC.

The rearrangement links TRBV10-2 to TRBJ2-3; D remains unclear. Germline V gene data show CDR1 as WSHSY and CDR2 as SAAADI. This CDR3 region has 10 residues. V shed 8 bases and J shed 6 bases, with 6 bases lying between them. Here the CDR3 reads CASLGDTQYF. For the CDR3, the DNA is TGCGCCAGCCTAGGTGATACGCAGTATTTT.

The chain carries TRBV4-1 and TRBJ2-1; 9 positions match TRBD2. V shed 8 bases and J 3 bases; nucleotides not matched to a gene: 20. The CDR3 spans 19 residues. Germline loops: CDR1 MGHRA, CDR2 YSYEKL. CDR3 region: CASGSWGLAGLKVYNEQFF. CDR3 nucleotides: TGCGCCAGCGGATCCTGGGGTCTAGCGGGGCTCAAAGTCTACAATGAGCAGTTCTTC.

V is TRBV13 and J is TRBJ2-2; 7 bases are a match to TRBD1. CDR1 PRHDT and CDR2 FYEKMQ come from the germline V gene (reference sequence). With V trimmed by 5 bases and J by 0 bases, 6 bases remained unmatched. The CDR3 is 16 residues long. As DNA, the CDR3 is TGTGCCAGCAGCACCCTGGGACAGTCGAACACCGGGGAGCTGTTTTTT. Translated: CASSTLGQSNTGELFF.

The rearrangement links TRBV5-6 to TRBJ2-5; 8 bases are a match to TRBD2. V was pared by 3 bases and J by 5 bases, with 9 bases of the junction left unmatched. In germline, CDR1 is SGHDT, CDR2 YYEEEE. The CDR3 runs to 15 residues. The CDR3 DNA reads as TGTGCCAGCAGCTCGCCGGGACTAGGGAGTGAGACCCAGTACTTC. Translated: CASSSPGLGSETQYF.

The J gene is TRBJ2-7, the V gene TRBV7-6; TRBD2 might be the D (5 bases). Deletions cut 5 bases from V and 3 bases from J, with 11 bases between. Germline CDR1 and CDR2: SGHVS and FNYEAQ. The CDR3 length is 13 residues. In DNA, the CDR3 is TGTGCCAGCAGCCGGGAATCAAGCTACGAGCAGTACTTC. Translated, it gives CASSRESSYEQYF.

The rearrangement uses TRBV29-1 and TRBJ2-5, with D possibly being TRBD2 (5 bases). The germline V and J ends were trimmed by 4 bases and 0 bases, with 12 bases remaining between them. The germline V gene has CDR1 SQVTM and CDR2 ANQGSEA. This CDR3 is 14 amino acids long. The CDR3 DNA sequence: TGCAGCGTTGCGGGGTCCGGGTACCAAGAGACCCAGTACTTC. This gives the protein CSVAGSGYQETQYF.